Only a few counts were recorded for the clone carrying this T cell receptor (beta chain). Profiled with immunoSEQ multiplex PCR; TCRdb holds only in-frame clones, not every one. The sample lists hundreds of thousands of clones, about three quarters occurring once. This entry comes from a study of cytotoxic CD8 clonotypes in ibrutinib-treated CLL. The CDR3 consists of 12 residues. The ends were cut back, 3 bases at V and 7 bases at J, with 9 bases in the middle. Germline V lookup: CDR1 KGHSH, CDR2 LQKENI. The gene calls are TRBV18 and TRBJ1-1, with D maybe TRBD1 (6 bases). This TCR derives from a human donor with chronic lymphocytic leukemia. The sequencing here drew on PBMCs, taken after 12 months of ibrutinib treatment. Written as DNA, the CDR3 is TGTGCCAGCTCACCTAGGACAGATGAAGCTTTCTTT. Residues: CASSPRTDEAFF.